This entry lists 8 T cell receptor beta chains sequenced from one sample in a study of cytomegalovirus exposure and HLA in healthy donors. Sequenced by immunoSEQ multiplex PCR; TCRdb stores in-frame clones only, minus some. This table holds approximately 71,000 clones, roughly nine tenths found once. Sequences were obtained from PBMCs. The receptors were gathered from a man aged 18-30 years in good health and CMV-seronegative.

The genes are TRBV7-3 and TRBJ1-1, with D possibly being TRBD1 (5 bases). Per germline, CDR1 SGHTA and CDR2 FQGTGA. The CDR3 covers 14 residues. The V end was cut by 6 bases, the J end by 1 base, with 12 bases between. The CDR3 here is CASRQGAGNTEAFF. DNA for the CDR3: TGTGCCAGCAGACAAGGGGCCGGGAACACTGAAGCTTTCTTT.

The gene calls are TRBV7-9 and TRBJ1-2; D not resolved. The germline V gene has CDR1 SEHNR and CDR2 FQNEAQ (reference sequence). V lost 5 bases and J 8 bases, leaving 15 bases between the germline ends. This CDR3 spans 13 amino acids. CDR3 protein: CASSPQALGGYTF. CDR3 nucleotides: TGTGCCAGCAGCCCCCAGGCCCTTGGGGGCTACACCTTC.

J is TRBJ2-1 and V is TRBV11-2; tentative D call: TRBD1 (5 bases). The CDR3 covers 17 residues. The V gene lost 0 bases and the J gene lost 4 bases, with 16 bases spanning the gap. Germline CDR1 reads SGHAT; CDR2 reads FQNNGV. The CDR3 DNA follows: TGTGCCAGCAGCTTAGATTTAGTGTTGGGGCAATACAATGAGCAGTTCTTC. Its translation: CASSLDLVLGQYNEQFF.

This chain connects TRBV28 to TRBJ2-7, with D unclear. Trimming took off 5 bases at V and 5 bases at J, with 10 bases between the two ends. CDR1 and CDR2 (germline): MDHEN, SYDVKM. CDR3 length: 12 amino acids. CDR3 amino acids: CASSILGHEQYF. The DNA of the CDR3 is TGTGCCAGCAGTATCCTAGGCCACGAGCAGTACTTC.

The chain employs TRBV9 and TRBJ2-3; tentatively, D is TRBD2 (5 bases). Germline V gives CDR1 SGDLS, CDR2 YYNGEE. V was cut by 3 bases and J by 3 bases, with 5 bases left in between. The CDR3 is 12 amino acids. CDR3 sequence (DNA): TGTGCCAGCAGCGGAGGGACAGATACGCAGTATTTT. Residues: CASSGGTDTQYF.

The CDR3, as DNA: TGTGCCAGCAGTTTAGCAGGGGGGAATGGCTACACCTTC. The encoded protein is CASSLAGGNGYTF. V is TRBV28 and J is TRBJ1-2, with TRBD1 identical over 7 bases. The V and J ends lost 2 bases and 6 bases, in that order; junction bases with no gene match: 3. The length of the CDR3 is 13 residues. Germline V gene sequence: CDR1 MDHEN, CDR2 SYDVKM.

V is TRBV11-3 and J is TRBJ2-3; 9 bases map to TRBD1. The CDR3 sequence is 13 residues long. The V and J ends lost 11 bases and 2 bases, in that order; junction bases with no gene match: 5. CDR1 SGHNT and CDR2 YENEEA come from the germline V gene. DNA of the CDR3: TGTGCCTCGGGGACAGGGCTCACAGATACGCAGTATTTT. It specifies CASGTGLTDTQYF.

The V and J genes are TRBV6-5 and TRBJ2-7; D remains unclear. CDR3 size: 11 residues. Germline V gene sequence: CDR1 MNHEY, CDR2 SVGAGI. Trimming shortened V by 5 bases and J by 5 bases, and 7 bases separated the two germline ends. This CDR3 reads CASSNTDEQYF. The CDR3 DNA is TGTGCCAGCAGTAACACAGACGAGCAGTACTTC.